Following are 9 T cell receptor beta chains from one sample sequenced in a study of cytomegalovirus exposure and HLA in healthy donors. Use of 60 Vbeta and 13 Jbeta primers characterized the PCR. The protocol was immunoSEQ multiplex PCR, while the TCRdb copy is restricted to in-frame clones and leaves out a portion. Of 150,000 to 200,000 clones listed, over 75% are singletons. The source material was PBMCs. These receptors were collected from a man in his forties in good health and CMV-seronegative.

This rearrangement joins TRBV5-3 to TRBJ1-2; D unclear. TRBV5-3 is an ORF, with its function uncertain. The CDR3 is made up of 15 amino acids. V shed 0 bases and J shed 5 bases, with 14 bases lying between them. CDR3 region: CARSLVLFGWYGYTF. The CDR3, as DNA: TGTGCCAGAAGCTTGGTTCTCTTCGGGTGGTATGGCTACACCTTC.

The rearrangement joins TRBV7-3 to TRBJ1-1; D gene ambiguous. The CDR3 consists of 13 residues. Between the trimmed V and J ends, which lost 3 bases and 7 bases, there was a span of 12 bases. Germline lookup yields CDR1 SGHTA and CDR2 FQGTGA. The CDR3 bases are TGTGCCAGCAGCTTGACACCCCTTTTTGAAGCTTTCTTT. It encodes CASSLTPLFEAFF.

Here the CDR3 reads CASSERGYNYEQYF. For the CDR3, the DNA is TGTGCCAGCAGTGAGCGGGGGTACAACTACGAGCAGTACTTC. The chain is built from TRBV6-5 and TRBJ2-7, with 8 bases fitting TRBD2. Trimming removed 5 bases from V and 3 bases from J; junction bases left unmatched: 6. The CDR3 contains 14 residues. Germline CDR1 is MNHEY and CDR2 is SVGAGI.

The chain recombines TRBV9 with TRBJ1-4, with TRBD1 matching over 8 bases. Per the germline V gene, CDR1 is SGDLS and CDR2 is YYNGEE. The ends lost 4 bases at V and 4 bases at J; junction bases unmatched: 6. This CDR3 region has 15 residues. The CDR3 coding sequence is TGTGCCAGCAGCCTAGACGGACAGGGTAATGAAAAACTGTTTTTT. Protein product: CASSLDGQGNEKLFF.

The V call is TRBV29-1, the J call TRBJ1-2, with 7 bases identical to TRBD1. CDR1 is SQVTM, CDR2 ANQGSEA, per germline. J was trimmed by 3 bases and V by 7 bases; bases with no gene match: 5. The CDR3 has 12 residues. CDR3 bases: TGCAGCGCCCCGACAGGGTACTATGGCTACACCTTC. Its translation: CSAPTGYYGYTF.

The genes are TRBV30 and TRBJ2-5; 10 bases map to TRBD2. The closer fit of TRBJ2-7 to the DNA end suggests the J call may be wrong. Germline V gene sequence: CDR1 GTSNPN, CDR2 SVGIG (reference sequence). The CDR3 loop spans 14 amino acids. Here the CDR3 reads CAWTTGTSVHEQYF. DNA of the CDR3: TGTGCCTGGACAACCGGGACTAGCGTCCACGAGCAGTACTTC.

V usage is TRBV15 and J usage is TRBJ2-1, with 9 bases lining up with TRBD1. The CDR3 runs 14 residues. The junction had 6 bases not matched to a gene; V was cut back by 3 bases and J by 9 bases. Germline CDR1 and CDR2: LNHNV and YYDKDF (reference sequence). CDR3 residues: CATSREGQGREQFF. CDR3 in DNA: TGTGCCACCAGCAGGGAGGGACAGGGACGTGAGCAGTTCTTC.

This sequence joins TRBV6-5 and TRBJ1-5; TRBD1 agrees at 7 bases. The CDR3 has 14 residues. V was pared by 6 bases and J by 5 bases, with 7 bases of the junction left unmatched. CDR1 is MNHEY, CDR2 SVGAGI, per germline. Here the CDR3 DNA reads TGTGCCAGCAGCCCTAGACAGGGCTATCAGCCCCAGCATTTT. Its translation: CASSPRQGYQPQHF.

This rearrangement joins TRBV19 to TRBJ2-7; D is undetermined. CDR1 and CDR2 (germline): LNHDA, SQIVND (reference sequence). V was cut by 5 bases and J by 0 bases, with 11 bases left in between. This CDR3 spans 14 amino acids. The CDR3 region is CASSPRVSSYEQYF. CDR3 DNA sequence: TGTGCCAGTAGTCCTCGGGTGAGCTCCTACGAGCAGTACTTC. The full variable domain, completed using reference TRBV19 and TRBJ2-7, is DGGITQSPKYLFRKEGQNVTLSCEQNLNHDAMYWYRQDPGQGLRLIYYSQIVNDFQKGDIAEGYSVSREKKESFPLTVTSAQKNPTAFYLCASSPRVSSYEQYFGPGTRLTVT.